Presented here are 25 T cell receptor beta chains from one specimen sequenced in a study of blood T cell repertoires in COVID-19 (TCRdb year 2020). Preparation of the library involved the immunoSEQ multiplex PCR assay. Here the immuneACCESS table is served through TCRdb, limited to in-frame sequences with V and J called. Missing clones are a known gap in these copies; in checked studies unresolved V genes cover under half, and the rest lacks a known reason. This sample comprises roughly 250,000 clones, approximately 85% of them detected only once. Roughly 4.3% of the sample is in the top ten clones. Sequencing input: PBMCs or T cells enriched from blood (not recorded which). These receptors came from a woman aged 25-40 years who had recovered from COVID-19.

The genes are TRBV27 and TRBJ2-6, with D maybe TRBD1 (5 bases). This CDR3 region has 17 residues. In germline, CDR1 is MNHEY, CDR2 SMNVEV (reference sequence). Trimming removed 5 bases at V and 0 bases at J, with 14 bases between. DNA of the CDR3: TGTGCCAGCAGTGTCCTCGGACAACCCTCTGGGGCCAACGTCCTGACTTTC. Protein sequence: CASSVLGQPSGANVLTF.

This chain joins TRBV5-1 and TRBJ2-7; TRBD1 might be the D (6 bases). Trimming shortened V by 3 bases and J by 5 bases, and 24 bases separated the two germline ends. This CDR3 has 17 residues. Germline CDR1 reads SGHRS; CDR2 reads YFSETQ. Written as DNA, the CDR3 is TGCGCCAGCAGCTCCCGAGAATTTCCAGGGGTCATCGACGAGCAGTACTTC. It specifies CASSSREFPGVIDEQYF.

As concerns this clone: The same CDR3 is also encoded by other DNA sequences in this sample. The chain links TRBV27 to TRBJ1-5; 8 bases align to TRBD1. Germline lookup yields CDR1 MNHEY and CDR2 SMNVEV (reference sequence). This CDR3 is 15 amino acids long. V trimming: 3 bases; J trimming: 4 bases; junction bases outside the gene matches: 5. CDR3 in amino acids: CASSLSTGGNQPQHF. In nucleotides, the CDR3 is TGTGCCAGCAGTTTGTCTACAGGGGGGAATCAGCCCCAGCATTTT.

V gene TRBV4-1 combines with J gene TRBJ1-1; weak D call: TRBD1 (5 bases). In germline, CDR1 is MGHRA, CDR2 YSYEKL. CDR3 size: 18 residues. V was cut by 5 bases and J by 4 bases, with 26 bases left in between. CDR3 in amino acids: CASSDTAGRVETGTEAFF. The DNA of the CDR3 is TGCGCCAGCAGCGATACGGCAGGGAGGGTGGAGACGGGCACTGAAGCTTTCTTT.

The V and J genes are TRBV5-1 and TRBJ2-3; D possibly corresponds to TRBD2 (7 bases). CDR1 and CDR2 from the germline V gene are SGHRS and YFSETQ. The V and J ends lost 1 base and 4 bases respectively, with 10 bases between them. This CDR3 spans 14 amino acids. The CDR3 here is CASSLWGGADTQYF. The CDR3 nucleotides are TGCGCCAGCAGCTTGTGGGGGGGCGCAGATACGCAGTATTTT.

This clone has only one observation. The CDR3 sequence: CSVAGNGYTF. The DNA for the CDR3 is TGCAGCGTGGCAGGGAACGGCTACACCTTC. This chain uses TRBV29-1 with TRBJ1-2; D perhaps matches TRBD1 (5 bases). The V gene lost 6 bases and the J gene lost 8 bases, with 10 bases spanning the gap. The CDR3 length is 10 residues. The V gene's germline CDR1 is SQVTM and CDR2 ANQGSEA.

This chain links TRBV2 with TRBJ2-1; 9 bases match TRBD2. Germline lookup yields CDR1 SNHLY and CDR2 FYNNEI. CDR3 size: 14 residues. The V and J ends lost 6 bases and 5 bases, in that order; junction bases with no gene match: 5. CDR3 sequence (DNA): TGTGCCAGCAGCTTTAGCGGGAGTGACAATGAGCAGTTCTTC. Protein product: CASSFSGSDNEQFF.

V usage is TRBV29-1 and J usage is TRBJ2-7; a possible D gene is TRBD1 (5 bases). CDR1 is SQVTM, CDR2 ANQGSEA, per germline. CDR3 length: 11 residues. V shed 4 bases and J shed 3 bases, with 7 bases lying between them. The CDR3 is CSVGQSYEQYF. The DNA of the CDR3 is TGCAGCGTTGGACAGAGCTACGAGCAGTACTTC.

V usage is TRBV19 and J usage is TRBJ2-2; 9 positions agree with TRBD2. V dropped 4 bases and J dropped 4; count of bases not matched to a gene: 1. Germline CDR1 and CDR2: LNHDA and SQIVND (reference sequence). This CDR3 comprises 14 residues. The CDR3 DNA reads TGTGCCAGTAGTACTAGCGGGATCACCGGGGAGCTGTTTTTT. Amino acid sequence: CASSTSGITGELFF. Full variable domain (missing parts from reference TRBV19 and TRBJ2-2): DGGITQSPKYLFRKEGQNVTLSCEQNLNHDAMYWYRQDPGQGLRLIYYSQIVNDFQKGDIAEGYSVSREKKESFPLTVTSAQKNPTAFYLCASSTSGITGELFFGEGSRLTVL.

The V and J genes are TRBV5-1 and TRBJ2-1; 9 nucleotides match TRBD1. With 5 bases clipped from V and 3 bases from J, the junction kept 9 bases outside the gene matches. Germline assignment: CDR1 SGHRS and CDR2 YFSETQ. The CDR3 has 16 amino acids. The CDR3 here is CASSLRTGALYNEQFF. CDR3 DNA sequence: TGCGCCAGCAGTTTACGGACAGGGGCGCTCTACAATGAGCAGTTCTTC.

V gene TRBV25-1 combines with J gene TRBJ2-1; 8 positions match TRBD1. This CDR3 region has 15 residues. Germline V gene lookup returns CDR1 MGHDK and CDR2 SYGVNS. Trimming at V came to 6 bases and at J to 7 bases, leaving 11 bases not matched to a gene. CDR3 sequence: CASRAGTGGWNEQFF. DNA for the CDR3: TGTGCCAGCAGAGCCGGGACAGGAGGATGGAATGAGCAGTTCTTC.

The chain combines TRBV10-3 with TRBJ1-1; a weak D match, TRBD1 (5 bases). V lost 4 bases and J 4 bases, leaving 13 bases between the germline ends. Germline assignment: CDR1 ENHRY and CDR2 SYGVKD. The CDR3 is 14 residues long. The CDR3 loop reads CAISAGSVSTEAFF. CDR3 DNA sequence: TGTGCCATCAGTGCAGGGTCAGTGAGCACTGAAGCTTTCTTT.

This clone came up once. The chain has TRBV27 and TRBJ2-7; D remains ambiguous. Germline CDR1 and CDR2: MNHEY and SMNVEV (reference sequence). The CDR3 spans 15 residues. The V gene lost 6 bases and the J gene lost 0 bases, with 15 bases spanning the gap. This CDR3 reads CASSPKAESSYEQYF. The CDR3 region has the DNA TGTGCCAGCAGCCCCAAGGCGGAGAGCTCCTACGAGCAGTACTTC.

This chain uses TRBV5-8 with TRBJ2-1; 12 bases align to TRBD2. Trimming cost V 3 bases and J 4 bases; bases outside gene matches: 2. CDR3 length: 15 amino acids. Germline-derived CDR1 and CDR2 are SGHTS and YDEGEE. CDR3 amino acids: CASSSSGGDYNEQFF. The CDR3 DNA is TGTGCCAGCAGCTCTAGCGGGGGGGATTACAATGAGCAGTTCTTC. The full variable domain, in which reference TRBV5-8 and TRBJ2-1 provide the parts outside the CDR3, is EAGVTQSPTHLIKTRGQQATLRCSPISGHTSVYWYQQALGLGLQFLLWYDEGEERNRGNFPPRFSGRQFPNYSSELNVNALELEDSALYLCASSSSGGDYNEQFFGPGTRLTVL.

The V and J genes are TRBV4-1 and TRBJ2-2, with 7 positions matching TRBD2. The germline V gene encodes CDR1 MGHRA and CDR2 YSYEKL. CDR3 length equals 17 residues. V lost 4 bases to trimming and J lost 4 bases; unmatched junction nucleotides: 12. For the CDR3, the DNA is TGCGCCAGCAGCCCATCCCCTAGCGGATCCTTCACCGGGGAGCTGTTTTTT. This gives the protein CASSPSPSGSFTGELFF.

This chain joins TRBV7-9 and TRBJ2-7; perhaps TRBD2 as D (5 bases). The CDR3 totals 16 residues. Germline V gene data show CDR1 as SEHNR and CDR2 as FQNEAQ (reference sequence). The ends were cut back, 6 bases at V and 3 bases at J, with 21 bases in the middle. CDR3 residues: CASRPRARGGGYEQYF. CDR3 nucleotide sequence: TGTGCCAGCAGGCCTAGGGCGCGCGGTGGAGGCTACGAGCAGTACTTC.

The genes are TRBV19 and TRBJ1-5; 7 bases fit TRBD1. This CDR3 spans 13 amino acids. Germline V gene sequence: CDR1 LNHDA, CDR2 SQIVND (reference sequence). The junction had 3 bases not matched to a gene; V was cut back by 8 bases and J by 2 bases. CDR3 amino acids: CASGGQGNQPQHF. The CDR3 DNA sequence: TGTGCCAGTGGAGGACAGGGCAATCAGCCCCAGCATTTT. The entire variable domain, with the rest obtained from reference TRBV19 and TRBJ1-5, is as follows: DGGITQSPKYLFRKEGQNVTLSCEQNLNHDAMYWYRQDPGQGLRLIYYSQIVNDFQKGDIAEGYSVSREKKESFPLTVTSAQKNPTAFYLCASGGQGNQPQHFGDGTRLSIL.

The V and J genes are TRBV18 and TRBJ2-7; D uncertain. Germline CDR1 and CDR2: KGHSH and LQKENI. The CDR3 runs 14 residues. With 0 bases removed from V and 2 bases from J, the gap between germline ends came to 8 bases. The CDR3, as DNA: TGTGCCAGCTCACCACCGTCGGGTCCCTACGAGCAGTACTTC. It yields the protein CASSPPSGPYEQYF.

The chain combines TRBV19 with TRBJ2-2; 10 bases match TRBD1. V dropped 5 bases and J dropped 4; count of bases not matched to a gene: 7. CDR3 length: 16 residues. Germline V gives CDR1 LNHDA, CDR2 SQIVND (reference sequence). The CDR3 loop is CASSPRQGASTGELFF. In DNA, the CDR3 is TGTGCCAGTAGTCCCAGACAGGGGGCGAGCACCGGGGAGCTGTTTTTT. Variable domain in full (rest from reference TRBV19 and TRBJ2-2): DGGITQSPKYLFRKEGQNVTLSCEQNLNHDAMYWYRQDPGQGLRLIYYSQIVNDFQKGDIAEGYSVSREKKESFPLTVTSAQKNPTAFYLCASSPRQGASTGELFFGEGSRLTVL.

CDR3: CASSFRDMNTEAFF. In DNA form, the CDR3 reads TGCGCCAGCAGCTTCCGGGACATGAACACTGAAGCTTTCTTT. The V call is TRBV5-1, the J call TRBJ1-1, with D tentatively TRBD1 (6 bases). CDR3 length: 14 residues. Germline V gene lookup returns CDR1 SGHRS and CDR2 YFSETQ. V was shortened by 2 bases and J by 0 bases, with 8 bases between the two germline ends.

This clone was picked up one time. The rearrangement joins TRBV5-1 to TRBJ2-1, with 11 bases fitting TRBD2. The CDR3 extends over 17 amino acids. Germline V gives CDR1 SGHRS, CDR2 YFSETQ. Losses at the gene ends were 4 bases for V and 3 bases for J; bases not matched to a gene: 9. CDR3 residues: CASSTNSGGAIYNEQFF. For the CDR3, the DNA is TGCGCCAGCAGCACAAATAGCGGGGGGGCGATCTACAATGAGCAGTTCTTC. Combining the CDR3 with reference TRBV5-1 and TRBJ2-1 gives the whole variable domain KAGVTQTPRYLIKTRGQQVTLSCSPISGHRSVSWYQQTPGQGLQFLFEYFSETQRNKGNFPGRFSGRQFSNSRSEMNVSTLELGDSALYLCASSTNSGGAIYNEQFFGPGTRLTVL.

The chain uses TRBV9 and TRBJ1-4, with 10 bases matching TRBD1. The CDR3 is made up of 13 amino acids. With 3 bases clipped from V and 14 bases from J, the junction kept 7 bases outside the gene matches. The V gene's germline CDR1 is SGDLS and CDR2 YYNGEE. The CDR3, as DNA: TGTGCCAGCAGCGGACAGGGGGCGAAAGGTCTGTTTTTT. As protein: CASSGQGAKGLFF.

The rearrangement joins TRBV9 to TRBJ2-2; D is possibly TRBD2 (5 bases). CDR1 and CDR2 (germline): SGDLS, YYNGEE. The CDR3 is 14 amino acids. Trimming left V 0 bases short and J 5 bases short, with 8 bases between. Here the CDR3 reads CASSVDRETGELFF. The CDR3 nucleotides are TGTGCCAGCAGCGTAGATAGGGAGACCGGGGAGCTGTTTTTT. Full variable domain (missing parts from reference TRBV9 and TRBJ2-2): DSGVTQTPKHLITATGQRVTLRCSPRSGDLSVYWYQQSLDQGLQFLIQYYNGEERAKGNILERFSAQQFPDLHSELNLSSLELGDSALYFCASSVDRETGELFFGEGSRLTVL.

This chain joins TRBV24-1 and TRBJ2-1, with 7 bases fitting TRBD2. Germline trimming cut 4 bases from V and 7 bases from J; bases unmatched to any gene: 6. Germline V gene data show CDR1 as KGHDR and CDR2 as SFDVKD. The CDR3 is 14 amino acids. The CDR3 nucleotides read TGTGCCACCAGTGAGGTGGGAGGGCCTAATGAGCAGTTCTTC. This sequence encodes CATSEVGGPNEQFF.

The V gene is TRBV12-5, the J gene TRBJ1-1; no clear D gene. There are 11 residues in the CDR3. Trimming shortened V by 6 bases and J by 3 bases, and 5 bases separated the two germline ends. Germline lookup yields CDR1 LGHNT and CDR2 FRNRAP. The CDR3 spells CASGPDTEAFF. CDR3 nucleotide sequence: TGTGCTAGTGGCCCTGACACTGAAGCTTTCTTT.